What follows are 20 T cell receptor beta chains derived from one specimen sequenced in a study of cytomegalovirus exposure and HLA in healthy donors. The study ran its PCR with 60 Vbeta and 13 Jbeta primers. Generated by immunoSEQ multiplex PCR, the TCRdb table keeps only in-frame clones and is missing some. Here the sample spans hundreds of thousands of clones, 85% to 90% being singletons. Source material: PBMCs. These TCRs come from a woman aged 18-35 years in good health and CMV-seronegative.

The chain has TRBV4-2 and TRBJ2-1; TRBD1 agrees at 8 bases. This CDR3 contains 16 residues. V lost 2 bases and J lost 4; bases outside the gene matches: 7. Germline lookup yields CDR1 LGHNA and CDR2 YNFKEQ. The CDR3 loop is CASSQLDRGRYNEQFF. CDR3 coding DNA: TGTGCCAGCAGCCAATTAGACAGGGGCCGGTACAATGAGCAGTTCTTC.

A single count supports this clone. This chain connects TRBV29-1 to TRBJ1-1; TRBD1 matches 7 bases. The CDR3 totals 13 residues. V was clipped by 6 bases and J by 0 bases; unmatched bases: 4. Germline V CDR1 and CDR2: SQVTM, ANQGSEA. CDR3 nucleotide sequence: TGCAGCGTGGGGGGACAGATGAACACTGAAGCTTTCTTT. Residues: CSVGGQMNTEAFF.

CDR3 residues: CASSHFRTDWSPDTQYF. The CDR3 DNA reads TGTGCCAGCAGCCATTTTAGGACAGACTGGAGCCCAGATACGCAGTATTTT. The chain is built from TRBV7-9 and TRBJ2-3; possible D gene TRBD1, 6 bases. The length of the CDR3 is 17 residues. The germline gives CDR1 SEHNR, CDR2 FQNEAQ (reference sequence). Trimming cost V 5 bases and J 4 bases, with 22 bases left between them.

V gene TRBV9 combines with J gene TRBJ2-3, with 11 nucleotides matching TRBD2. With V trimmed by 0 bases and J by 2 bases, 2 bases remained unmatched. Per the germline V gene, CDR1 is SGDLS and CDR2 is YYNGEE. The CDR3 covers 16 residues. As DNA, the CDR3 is TGTGCCAGCAGCGTAGGACTAGCGGGACTCACAGATACGCAGTATTTT. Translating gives CASSVGLAGLTDTQYF.

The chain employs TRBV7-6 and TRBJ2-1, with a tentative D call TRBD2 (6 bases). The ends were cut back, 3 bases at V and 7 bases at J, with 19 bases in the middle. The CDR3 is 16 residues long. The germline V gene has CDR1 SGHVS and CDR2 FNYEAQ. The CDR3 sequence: CASSFLASGPGNEQFF. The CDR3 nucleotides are TGTGCCAGCAGCTTTCTTGCCAGCGGGCCCGGAAATGAGCAGTTCTTC.

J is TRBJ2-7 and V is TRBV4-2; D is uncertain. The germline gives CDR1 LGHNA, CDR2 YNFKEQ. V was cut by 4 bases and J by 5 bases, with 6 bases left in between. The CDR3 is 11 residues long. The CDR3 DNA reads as TGTGCCAGCAGCCGAGGCCACGAGCAGTACTTC. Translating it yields CASSRGHEQYF.

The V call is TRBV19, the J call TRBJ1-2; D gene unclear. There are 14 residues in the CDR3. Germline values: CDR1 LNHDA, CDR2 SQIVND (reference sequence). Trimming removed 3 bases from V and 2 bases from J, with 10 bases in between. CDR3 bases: TGTGCCAGTAGTATCCCAGCGCCGAACTATGGCTACACCTTC. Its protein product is CASSIPAPNYGYTF.

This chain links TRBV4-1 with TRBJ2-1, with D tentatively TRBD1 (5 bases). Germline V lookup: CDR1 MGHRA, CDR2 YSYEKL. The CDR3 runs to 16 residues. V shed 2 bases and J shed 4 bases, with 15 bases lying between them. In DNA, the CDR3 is TGCGCCAGCAGCCAACGAGGCAGGGTGGAGTACAATGAGCAGTTCTTC. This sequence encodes CASSQRGRVEYNEQFF.

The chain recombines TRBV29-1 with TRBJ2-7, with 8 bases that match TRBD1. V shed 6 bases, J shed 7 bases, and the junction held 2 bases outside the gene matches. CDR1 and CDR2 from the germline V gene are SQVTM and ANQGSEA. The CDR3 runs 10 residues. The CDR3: CSVGDREQYF. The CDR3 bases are TGCAGCGTGGGGGACAGGGAGCAGTACTTC.

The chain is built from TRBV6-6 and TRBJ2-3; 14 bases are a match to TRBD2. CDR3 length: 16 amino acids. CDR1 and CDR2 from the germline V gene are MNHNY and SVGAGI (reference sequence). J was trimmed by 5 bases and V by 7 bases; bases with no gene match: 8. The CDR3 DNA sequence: TGTGCCAGCACCAGAGGACTAGCGGGGGGTGGAGATACGCAGTATTTT. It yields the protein CASTRGLAGGGDTQYF.

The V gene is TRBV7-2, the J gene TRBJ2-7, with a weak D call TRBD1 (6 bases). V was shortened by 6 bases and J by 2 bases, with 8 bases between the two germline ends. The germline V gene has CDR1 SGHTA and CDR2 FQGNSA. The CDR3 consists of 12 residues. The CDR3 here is CASRKGAYEQYF. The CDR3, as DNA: TGTGCCAGCAGGAAGGGGGCCTACGAGCAGTACTTC.

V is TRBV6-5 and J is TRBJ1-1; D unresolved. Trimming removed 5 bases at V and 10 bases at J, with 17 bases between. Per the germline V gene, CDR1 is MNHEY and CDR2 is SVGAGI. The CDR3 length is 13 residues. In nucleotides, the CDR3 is TGTGCCAGCAGTGAATCGCGGATTGGAGGAGCTTTCTTT. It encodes CASSESRIGGAFF.

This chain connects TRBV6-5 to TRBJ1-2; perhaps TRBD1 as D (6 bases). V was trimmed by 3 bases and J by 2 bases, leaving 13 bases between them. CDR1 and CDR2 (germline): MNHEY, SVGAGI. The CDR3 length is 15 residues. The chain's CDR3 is CASSYLDSRNYGYTF. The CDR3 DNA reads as TGTGCCAGCAGTTATTTGGACAGCCGAAACTATGGCTACACCTTC.

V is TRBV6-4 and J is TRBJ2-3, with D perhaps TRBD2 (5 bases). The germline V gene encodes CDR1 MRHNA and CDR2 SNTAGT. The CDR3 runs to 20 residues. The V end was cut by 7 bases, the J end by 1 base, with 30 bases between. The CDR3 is CASTRVGLTQTRLCTDTQYF. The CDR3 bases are TGTGCCAGCACACGGGTAGGACTCACCCAGACTCGTCTGTGCACAGATACGCAGTATTTT.

The CDR3 bases are TGTGCCAGCAGTCCCTCCCGACTAGCAAGAGAGACCCAGTACTTC. This encodes CASSPSRLARETQYF. This chain joins TRBV27 and TRBJ2-5; 7 nucleotides agree with TRBD2. J was trimmed by 4 bases and V by 5 bases; bases with no gene match: 10. Germline CDR1 reads MNHEY; CDR2 reads SMNVEV (reference sequence). This CDR3 has 15 residues.

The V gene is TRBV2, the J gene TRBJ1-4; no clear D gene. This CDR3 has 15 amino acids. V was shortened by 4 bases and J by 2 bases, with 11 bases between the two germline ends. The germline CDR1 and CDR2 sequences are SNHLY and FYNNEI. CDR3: CASSGAGQTNEKLFF. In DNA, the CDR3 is TGTGCCAGCAGTGGGGCGGGCCAGACTAATGAAAAACTGTTTTTT. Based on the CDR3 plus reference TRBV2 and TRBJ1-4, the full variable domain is EPEVTQTPSHQVTQMGQEVILRCVPISNHLYFYWYRQILGQKVEFLVSFYNNEISEKSEIFDDQFSVERPDGSNFTLKIRSTKLEDSAMYFCASSGAGQTNEKLFFGSGTQLSVL.

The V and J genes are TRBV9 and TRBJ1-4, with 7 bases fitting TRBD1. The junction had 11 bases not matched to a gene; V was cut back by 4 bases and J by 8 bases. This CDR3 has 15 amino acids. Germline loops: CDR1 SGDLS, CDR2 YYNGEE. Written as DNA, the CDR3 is TGTGCCAGCAGCCCTCGAACAGGGGCGGGGGAAAAACTGTTTTTT. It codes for CASSPRTGAGEKLFF.

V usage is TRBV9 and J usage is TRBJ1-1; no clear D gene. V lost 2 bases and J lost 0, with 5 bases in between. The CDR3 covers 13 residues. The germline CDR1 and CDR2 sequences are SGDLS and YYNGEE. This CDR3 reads CASSVLLNTEAFF. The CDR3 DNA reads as TGTGCCAGCAGCGTCCTGTTGAACACTGAAGCTTTCTTT.

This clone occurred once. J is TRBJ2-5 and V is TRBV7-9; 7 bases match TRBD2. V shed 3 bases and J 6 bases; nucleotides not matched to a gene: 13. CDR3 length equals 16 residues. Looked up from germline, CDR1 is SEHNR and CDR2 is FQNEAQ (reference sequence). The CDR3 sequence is CASSFDLLGGGKTQYF. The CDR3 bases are TGTGCCAGCAGCTTTGATTTGCTCGGCGGGGGAAAGACCCAGTACTTC.

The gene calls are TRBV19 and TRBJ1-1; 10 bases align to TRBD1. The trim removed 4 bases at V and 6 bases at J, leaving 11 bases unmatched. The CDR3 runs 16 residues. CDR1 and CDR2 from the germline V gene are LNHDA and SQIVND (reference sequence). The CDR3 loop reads CASSRGTGVRTSEAFF. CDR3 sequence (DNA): TGTGCCAGTAGTAGGGGGACAGGGGTCCGAACCTCTGAAGCTTTCTTT. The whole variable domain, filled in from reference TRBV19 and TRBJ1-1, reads DGGITQSPKYLFRKEGQNVTLSCEQNLNHDAMYWYRQDPGQGLRLIYYSQIVNDFQKGDIAEGYSVSREKKESFPLTVTSAQKNPTAFYLCASSRGTGVRTSEAFFGQGTRLTVV.